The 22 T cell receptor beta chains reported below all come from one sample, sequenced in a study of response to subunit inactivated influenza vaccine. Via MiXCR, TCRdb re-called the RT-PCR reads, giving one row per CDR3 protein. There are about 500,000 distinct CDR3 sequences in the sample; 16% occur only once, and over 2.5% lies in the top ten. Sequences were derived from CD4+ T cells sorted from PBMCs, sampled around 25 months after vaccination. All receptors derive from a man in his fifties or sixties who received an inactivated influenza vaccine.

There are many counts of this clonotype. For the CDR3, the DNA is TGCGCCAGCAGCCGGGACTACCACCAAGAGACCCAGTACTTC. Its translation is CASSRDYHQETQYF. The J gene is TRBJ2-5, the V gene TRBV4-3, with 7 bases identical to TRBD2. Germline CDR1 and CDR2: LGHNA and YSLEER. Trimming took 4 bases from V and 0 from J; bases not matched to a gene: 2. The CDR3 sequence is 14 residues long.

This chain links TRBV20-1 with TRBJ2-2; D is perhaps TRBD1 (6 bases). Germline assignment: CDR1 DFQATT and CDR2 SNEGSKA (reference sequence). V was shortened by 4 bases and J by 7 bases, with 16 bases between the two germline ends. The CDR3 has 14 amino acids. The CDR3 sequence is CSAKGQTRVGELFF. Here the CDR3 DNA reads TGCAGTGCTAAAGGACAGACGAGGGTCGGGGAGCTGTTTTTT.

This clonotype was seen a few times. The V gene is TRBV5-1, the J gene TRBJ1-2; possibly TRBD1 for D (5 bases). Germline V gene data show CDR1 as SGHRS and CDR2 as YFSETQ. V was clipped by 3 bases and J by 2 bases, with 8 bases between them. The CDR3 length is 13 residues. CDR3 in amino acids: CASSWDANYGYTF. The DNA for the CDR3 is TGCGCCAGCAGCTGGGACGCAAACTATGGCTACACCTTC.

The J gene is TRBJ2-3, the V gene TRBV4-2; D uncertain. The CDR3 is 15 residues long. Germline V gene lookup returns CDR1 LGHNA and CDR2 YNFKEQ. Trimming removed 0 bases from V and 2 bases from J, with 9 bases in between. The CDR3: CASSQEWVLTDTQYF. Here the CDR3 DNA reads TGTGCCAGCAGCCAAGAGTGGGTCCTCACAGATACGCAGTATTTT.

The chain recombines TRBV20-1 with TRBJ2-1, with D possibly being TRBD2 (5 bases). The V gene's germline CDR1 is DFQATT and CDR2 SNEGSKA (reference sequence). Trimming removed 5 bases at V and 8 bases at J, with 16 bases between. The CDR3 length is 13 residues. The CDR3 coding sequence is TGCAGTGCTTCCCGGCCAGAGAGGGATGAGCAGTTCTTC. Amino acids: CSASRPERDEQFF.

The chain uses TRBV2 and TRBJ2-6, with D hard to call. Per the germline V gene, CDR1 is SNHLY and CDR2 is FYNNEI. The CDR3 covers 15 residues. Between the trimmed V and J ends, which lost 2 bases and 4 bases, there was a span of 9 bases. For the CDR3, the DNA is TGTGCCAGCAGTGAAAGGCGCGGCGGGGCCAACGTCCTGACTTTC. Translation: CASSERRGGANVLTF.

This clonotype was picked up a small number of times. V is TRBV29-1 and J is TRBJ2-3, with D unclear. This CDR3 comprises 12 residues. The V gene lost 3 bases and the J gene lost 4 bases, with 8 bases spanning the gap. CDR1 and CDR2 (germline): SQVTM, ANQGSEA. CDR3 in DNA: TGCAGCGTTGAGGTAACAGCAGATACGCAGTATTTT. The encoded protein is CSVEVTADTQYF.

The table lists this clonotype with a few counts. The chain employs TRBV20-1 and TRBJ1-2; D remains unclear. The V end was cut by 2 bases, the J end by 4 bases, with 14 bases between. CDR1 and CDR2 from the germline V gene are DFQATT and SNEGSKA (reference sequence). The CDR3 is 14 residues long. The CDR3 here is CSARPSGLPYGYTF. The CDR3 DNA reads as TGCAGTGCTAGACCCTCGGGATTACCCTATGGCTACACCTTC.

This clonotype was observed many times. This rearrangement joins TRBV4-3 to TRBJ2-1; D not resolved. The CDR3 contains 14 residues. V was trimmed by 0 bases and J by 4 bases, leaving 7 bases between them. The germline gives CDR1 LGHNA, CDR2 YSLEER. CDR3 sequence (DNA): TGCGCCAGCAGCCAAGATCGCAGGTACAATGAGCAGTTCTTC. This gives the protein CASSQDRRYNEQFF.

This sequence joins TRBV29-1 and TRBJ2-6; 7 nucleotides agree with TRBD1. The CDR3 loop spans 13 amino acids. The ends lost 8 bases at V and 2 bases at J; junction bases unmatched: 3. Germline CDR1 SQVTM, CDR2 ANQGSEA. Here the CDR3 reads CSFGTAGANVLTF. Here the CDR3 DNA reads TGCAGCTTTGGGACAGCTGGGGCCAACGTCCTGACTTTC.

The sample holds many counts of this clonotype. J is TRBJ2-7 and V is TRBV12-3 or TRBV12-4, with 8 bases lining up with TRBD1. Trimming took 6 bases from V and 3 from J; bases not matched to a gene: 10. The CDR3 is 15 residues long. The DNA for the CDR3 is TGTGCCAGCAGGGACACTGGGACAGGAAGCTACGAGCAGTACTTC. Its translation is CASRDTGTGSYEQYF.

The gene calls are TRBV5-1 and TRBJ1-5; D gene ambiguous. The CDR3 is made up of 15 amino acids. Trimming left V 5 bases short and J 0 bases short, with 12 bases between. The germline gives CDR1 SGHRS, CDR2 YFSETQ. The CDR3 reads CASRPDGYSNQPQHF. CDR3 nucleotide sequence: TGCGCCAGCAGACCGGACGGCTATAGCAATCAGCCCCAGCATTTT.

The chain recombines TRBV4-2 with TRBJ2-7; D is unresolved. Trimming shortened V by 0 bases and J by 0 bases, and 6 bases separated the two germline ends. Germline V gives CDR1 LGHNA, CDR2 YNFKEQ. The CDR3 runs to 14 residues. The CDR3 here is CASSQDTASYEQYF. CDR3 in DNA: TGTGCCAGCAGCCAAGATACAGCCTCCTACGAGCAGTACTTC.

Written as DNA, the CDR3 is TGTGCCAGCAGTTACCAGGGGACGCGAGAGACCCAGTACTTC. It codes for CASSYQGTRETQYF. V gene TRBV6-2 or TRBV6-3 combines with J gene TRBJ2-5, with D perhaps TRBD1 (6 bases). Per germline, CDR1 MNHEY and CDR2 SVGEGT. With 2 bases removed from V and 4 bases from J, the gap between germline ends came to 11 bases. The CDR3 consists of 14 residues.

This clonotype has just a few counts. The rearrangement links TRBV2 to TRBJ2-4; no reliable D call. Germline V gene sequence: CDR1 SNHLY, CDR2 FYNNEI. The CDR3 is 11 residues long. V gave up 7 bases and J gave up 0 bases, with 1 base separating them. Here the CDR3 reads CASTAKNIQYF. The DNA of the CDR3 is TGTGCCAGCACAGCCAAAAACATTCAGTACTTC.

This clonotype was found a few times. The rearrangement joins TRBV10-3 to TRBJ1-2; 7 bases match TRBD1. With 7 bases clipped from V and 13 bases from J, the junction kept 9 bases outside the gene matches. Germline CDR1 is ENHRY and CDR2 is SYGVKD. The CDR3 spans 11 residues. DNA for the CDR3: TGTGCCATCACCGACAGGGACCTCTTCACCTTC. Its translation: CAITDRDLFTF.

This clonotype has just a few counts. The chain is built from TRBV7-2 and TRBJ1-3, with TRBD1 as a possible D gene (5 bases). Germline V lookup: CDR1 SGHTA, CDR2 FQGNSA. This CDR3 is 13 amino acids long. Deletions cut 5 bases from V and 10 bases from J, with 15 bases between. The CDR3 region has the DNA TGTGCCAGCAGCCCTTCTCGCCAGGGAACCATATATTTT. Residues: CASSPSRQGTIYF. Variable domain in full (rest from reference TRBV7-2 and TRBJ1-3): GAGVSQSPSNKVTEKGKDVELRCDPISGHTALYWYRQSLGQGLEFLIYFQGNSAPDKSGLPSDRFSAERTGGSVSTLTIQRTQQEDSAVYLCASSPSRQGTIYFGEGSWLTVV.

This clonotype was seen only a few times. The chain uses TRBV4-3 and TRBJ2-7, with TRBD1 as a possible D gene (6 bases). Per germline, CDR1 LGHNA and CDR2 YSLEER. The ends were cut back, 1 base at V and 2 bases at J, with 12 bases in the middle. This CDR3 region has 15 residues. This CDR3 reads CASSQGQAVTYEQYF. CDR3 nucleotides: TGCGCCAGCAGCCAAGGACAGGCAGTAACCTACGAGCAGTACTTC.

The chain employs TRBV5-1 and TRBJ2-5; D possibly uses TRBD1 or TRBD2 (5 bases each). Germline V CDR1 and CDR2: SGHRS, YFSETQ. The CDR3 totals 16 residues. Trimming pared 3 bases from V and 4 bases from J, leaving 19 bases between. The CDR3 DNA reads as TGCGCCAGCAGCTCCGGTACGGGGACCGGCGCAGAGACCCAGTACTTC. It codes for CASSSGTGTGAETQYF.

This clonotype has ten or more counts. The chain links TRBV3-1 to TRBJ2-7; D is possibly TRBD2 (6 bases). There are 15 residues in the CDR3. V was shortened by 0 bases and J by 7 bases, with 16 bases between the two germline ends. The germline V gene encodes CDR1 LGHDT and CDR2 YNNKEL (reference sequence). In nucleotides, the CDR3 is TGTGCCAGCAGCCAAGAAGGTGTAGGGGCGGGGGAGCAGTACTTC. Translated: CASSQEGVGAGEQYF.

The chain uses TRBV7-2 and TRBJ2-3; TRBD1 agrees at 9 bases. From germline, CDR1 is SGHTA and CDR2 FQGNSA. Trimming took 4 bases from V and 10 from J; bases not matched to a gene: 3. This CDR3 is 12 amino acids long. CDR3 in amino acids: CASSSGTGSQYF. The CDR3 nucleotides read TGTGCCAGCAGCTCCGGGACAGGGTCGCAGTATTTT.

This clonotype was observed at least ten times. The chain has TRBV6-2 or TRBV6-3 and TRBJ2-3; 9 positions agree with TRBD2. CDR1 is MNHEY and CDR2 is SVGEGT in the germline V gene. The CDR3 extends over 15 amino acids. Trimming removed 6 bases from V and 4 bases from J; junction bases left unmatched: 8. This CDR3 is CASRLSGSSPDTQYF. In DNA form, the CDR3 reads TGTGCCAGCAGGCTTAGCGGGAGCTCCCCAGATACGCAGTATTTT.